This entry is about one T cell receptor beta chain. The target antigen is unknown. Some clones are missing from TCRdb's copy, which holds only in-frame ones; the method was immunoSEQ multiplex PCR. The sample includes roughly 25,000 clones, around 70% of them seen just once. This sample stems from a study of vaccination effects on CD4 cells after COVID-19. Overall study findings and caveats: A shortage of convalescent patients and an absence of early post-infection timepoints characterized the study.

V was pared by 8 bases and J by 0 bases, with 12 bases between. This CDR3 contains 14 residues. Germline values: CDR1 LGHNT, CDR2 FRNRAP. Antigen-specific CD4+ T cell clonotypes were called by their expansion after viral peptide-pool culture in ViraFEST. Once cultured for roughly ten days, the cells underwent separation to obtain CD4+ T cells. Vaccination of participants consisted of two doses of either the BNT162b2 or mRNA-1273 vaccine. People in the vaccine group had not been infected with SARS-CoV-2 before, and their nucleocapsid antibodies were negative. The culture medium for 1.5 million to 2.5 million PBMC per well included about 9 IU/ml IL-2 and about 9.1 ug/ml peptides. A half-volume exchange with IL-2 medium occurred on days 3 and 7.

This TCR came from a human donor who received a COVID-19 vaccine. Here the sequenced sample was CD4+ T cells from PBMCs cultured with SARS-CoV-2 spike peptides, taken after COVID-19 vaccination. The chain uses TRBV12-5 and TRBJ2-3; D is unresolved. In DNA form, the CDR3 reads TGTGCTAGTCGCGCGGTTACTAGCACAGATACGCAGTATTTT. It translates to CASRAVTSTDTQYF. Variable domain in full (rest from reference TRBV12-5 and TRBJ2-3): DARVTQTPRHKVTEMGQEVTMRCQPILGHNTVFWYRQTMMQGLELLAYFRNRAPLDDSGMPKDRFSAEMPDATLATLKIQPSEPRDSAVYFCASRAVTSTDTQYFGPGTRLTVL.